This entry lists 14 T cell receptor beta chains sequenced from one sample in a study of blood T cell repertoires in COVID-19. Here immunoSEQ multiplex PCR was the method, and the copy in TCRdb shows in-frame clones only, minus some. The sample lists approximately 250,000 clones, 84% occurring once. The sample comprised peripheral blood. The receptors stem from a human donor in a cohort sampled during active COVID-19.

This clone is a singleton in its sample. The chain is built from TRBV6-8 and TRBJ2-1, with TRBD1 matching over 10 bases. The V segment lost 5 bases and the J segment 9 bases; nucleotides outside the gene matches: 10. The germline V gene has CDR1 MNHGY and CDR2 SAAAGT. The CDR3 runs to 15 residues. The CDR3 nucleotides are TGTGCCAGCAGTGCCACCATGACAGGGGGCAGTGAGCAGTTCTTC. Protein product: CASSATMTGGSEQFF.

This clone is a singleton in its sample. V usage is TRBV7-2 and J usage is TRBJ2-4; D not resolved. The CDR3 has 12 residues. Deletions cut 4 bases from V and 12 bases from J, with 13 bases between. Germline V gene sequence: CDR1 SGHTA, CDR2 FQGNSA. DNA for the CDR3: TGTGCCAGCAGCTCACCCACCTACCCTCAGTACTTC. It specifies CASSSPTYPQYF. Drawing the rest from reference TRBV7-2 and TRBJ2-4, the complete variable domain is GAGVSQSPSNKVTEKGKDVELRCDPISGHTALYWYRQSLGQGLEFLIYFQGNSAPDKSGLPSDRFSAERTGGSVSTLTIQRTQQEDSAVYLCASSSPTYPQYFGAGTRLSVL.

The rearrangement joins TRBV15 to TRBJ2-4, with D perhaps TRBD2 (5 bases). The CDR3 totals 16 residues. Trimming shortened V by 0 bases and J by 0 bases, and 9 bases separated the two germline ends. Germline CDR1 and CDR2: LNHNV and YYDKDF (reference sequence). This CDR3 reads CATSRDGGLAKNIQYF. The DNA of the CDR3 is TGTGCCACCAGCAGAGATGGAGGTCTAGCCAAAAACATTCAGTACTTC. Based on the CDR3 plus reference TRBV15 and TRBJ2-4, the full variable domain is DAMVIQNPRYQVTQFGKPVTLSCSQTLNHNVMYWYQQKSSQAPKLLFHYYDKDFNNEADTPDNFQSRRPNTSFCFLDIRSPGLGDTAMYLCATSRDGGLAKNIQYFGAGTRLSVL.

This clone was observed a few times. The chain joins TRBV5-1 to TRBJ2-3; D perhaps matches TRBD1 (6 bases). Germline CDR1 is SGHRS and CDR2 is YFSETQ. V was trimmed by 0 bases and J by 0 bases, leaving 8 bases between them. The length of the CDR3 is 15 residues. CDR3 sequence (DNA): TGCGCCAGCAGCTTGGACGGGACAAGCACAGATACGCAGTATTTT. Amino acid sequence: CASSLDGTSTDTQYF.

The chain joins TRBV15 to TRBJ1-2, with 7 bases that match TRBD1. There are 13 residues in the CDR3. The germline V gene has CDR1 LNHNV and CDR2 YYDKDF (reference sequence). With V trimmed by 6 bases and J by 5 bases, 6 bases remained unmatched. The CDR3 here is CATSLGTDYGYTF. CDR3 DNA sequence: TGTGCCACCAGTTTGGGGACAGATTATGGCTACACCTTC.

The CDR3 loop is CASSFLRTGVTGELFF. CDR3 bases: TGTGCCAGCAGTTTCCTGAGGACAGGGGTAACCGGGGAGCTGTTTTTT. The chain employs TRBV28 and TRBJ2-2; 9 bases align to TRBD1. In germline, CDR1 is MDHEN, CDR2 SYDVKM. The length of the CDR3 is 16 residues. V dropped 3 bases and J dropped 5; count of bases not matched to a gene: 7.

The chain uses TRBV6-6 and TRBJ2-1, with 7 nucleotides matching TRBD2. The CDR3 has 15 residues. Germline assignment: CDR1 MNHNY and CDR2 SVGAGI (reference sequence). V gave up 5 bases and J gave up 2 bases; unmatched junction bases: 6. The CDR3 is CASSDRAGAYNEQFF. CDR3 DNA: TGTGCCAGCAGTGACCGGGCGGGGGCCTACAATGAGCAGTTCTTC.

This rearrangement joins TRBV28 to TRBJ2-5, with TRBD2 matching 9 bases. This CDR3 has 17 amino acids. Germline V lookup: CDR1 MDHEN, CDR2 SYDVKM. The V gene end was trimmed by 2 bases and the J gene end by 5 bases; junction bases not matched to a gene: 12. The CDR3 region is CASSLRRWRGGLETQYF. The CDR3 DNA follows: TGTGCCAGCAGTTTACGCCGATGGCGGGGGGGACTGGAGACCCAGTACTTC.

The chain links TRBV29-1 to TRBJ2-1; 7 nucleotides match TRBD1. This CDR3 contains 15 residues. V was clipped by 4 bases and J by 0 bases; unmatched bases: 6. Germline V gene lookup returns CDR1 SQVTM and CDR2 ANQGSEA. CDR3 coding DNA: TGCAGCGTTGCTCGGGCAGGGGGCTCCTACAATGAGCAGTTCTTC. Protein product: CSVARAGGSYNEQFF.

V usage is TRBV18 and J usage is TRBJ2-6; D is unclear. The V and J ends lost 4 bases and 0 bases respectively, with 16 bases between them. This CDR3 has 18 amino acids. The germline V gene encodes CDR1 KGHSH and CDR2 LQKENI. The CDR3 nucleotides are TGTGCCAGCTCACAAGTCCCACAACTAAGCTCTGGGGCCAACGTCCTGACTTTC. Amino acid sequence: CASSQVPQLSSGANVLTF. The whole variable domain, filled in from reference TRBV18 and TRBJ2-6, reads NAGVMQNPRHLVRRRGQEARLRCSPMKGHSHVYWYRQLPEEGLKFMVYLQKENIIDESGMPKERFSAEFPKEGPSILRIQQVVRGDSAAYFCASSQVPQLSSGANVLTFGAGSRLTVL.

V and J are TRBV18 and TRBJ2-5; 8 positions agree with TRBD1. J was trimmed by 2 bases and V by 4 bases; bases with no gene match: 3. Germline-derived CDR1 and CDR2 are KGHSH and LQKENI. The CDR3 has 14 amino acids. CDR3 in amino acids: CASSQNRGQETQYF. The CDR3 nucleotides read TGTGCCAGCTCACAAAACAGGGGGCAAGAGACCCAGTACTTC.

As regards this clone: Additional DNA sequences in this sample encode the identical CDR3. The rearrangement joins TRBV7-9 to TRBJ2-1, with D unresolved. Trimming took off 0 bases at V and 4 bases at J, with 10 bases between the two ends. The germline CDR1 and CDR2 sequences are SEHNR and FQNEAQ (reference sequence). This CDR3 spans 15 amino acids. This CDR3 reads CASSLAGAAYNEQFF. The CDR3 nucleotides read TGTGCCAGCAGCTTAGCTGGTGCGGCATACAATGAGCAGTTCTTC.

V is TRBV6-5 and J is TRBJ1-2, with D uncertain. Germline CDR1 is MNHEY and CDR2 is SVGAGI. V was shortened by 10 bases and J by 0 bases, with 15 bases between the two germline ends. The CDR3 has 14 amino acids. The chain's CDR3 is CATSAGTANYGYTF. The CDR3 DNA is TGTGCCACTAGCGCAGGAACTGCTAACTATGGCTACACCTTC.

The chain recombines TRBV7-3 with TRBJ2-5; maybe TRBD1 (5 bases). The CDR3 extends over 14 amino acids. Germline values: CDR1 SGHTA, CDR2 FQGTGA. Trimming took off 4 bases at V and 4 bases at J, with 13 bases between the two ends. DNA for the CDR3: TGTGCCAGCAGCTCCAGCCCAACAGGAGAGACCCAGTACTTC. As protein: CASSSSPTGETQYF.